These 17 T cell receptor beta chains were sequenced from one sample in a study of cytomegalovirus exposure and HLA in healthy donors. This PCR relied on a set of 60 Vbeta primers and 13 Jbeta primers. TCRdb's table, derived via immunoSEQ multiplex PCR, lists solely in-frame clones and lacks some. The sample carries some 140,000 clones, 77% recorded once. Sequencing used PBMCs. These receptor sequences come from an older woman in good health and CMV-seronegative.

The rearrangement joins TRBV28 to TRBJ1-4; a possible D gene is TRBD1 (6 bases). There are 13 residues in the CDR3. Per germline, CDR1 MDHEN and CDR2 SYDVKM. V was clipped by 6 bases and J by 5 bases, with 10 bases between them. CDR3 coding DNA: TGTGCCAGCAGAGCACAGGGAAATGAAAAACTGTTTTTT. Translation gives CASRAQGNEKLFF.

The rearrangement joins TRBV5-1 to TRBJ1-3; 8 nucleotides line up with TRBD1. Germline assignment: CDR1 SGHRS and CDR2 YFSETQ. The CDR3 is made up of 14 amino acids. V shed 4 bases and J 3 bases; nucleotides not matched to a gene: 3. The CDR3: CASSTTGGGNTIYF. DNA of the CDR3: TGCGCCAGCAGCACTACAGGGGGTGGAAACACCATATATTTT.

As regards this clone: The junction departs from germline at one end; a sequencing error may be responsible. The V call is TRBV7-7, the J call TRBJ2-1, with D maybe TRBD2 (5 bases). Germline CDR1 is SSHAT and CDR2 is FNYEAQ (reference sequence). This CDR3 has 13 residues. The CDR3 is CASSLWTGNEQFF. The DNA for the CDR3 is TGTGCTAGCAGCCTATGGACTGGAAATGAGCAGTTCTTC. The variable domain in full, completed from reference TRBV7-7 and TRBJ2-1, reads GAGVSQSPRYKVTKRGQDVTLRCDPISSHATLYWYQQALGQGPEFLTYFNYEAQPDKSGLPSDRFSAERPEGSISTLTIQRTEQRDSAMYRCASSLWTGNEQFFGPGTRLTVL.

The chain carries TRBV27 and TRBJ2-3; perhaps TRBD2 as D (6 bases). Looked up from germline, CDR1 is MNHEY and CDR2 is SMNVEV (reference sequence). The CDR3 is 15 residues long. With 5 bases removed from V and 2 bases from J, the gap between germline ends came to 14 bases. CDR3 amino acids: CASSPIAALTDTQYF. DNA of the CDR3: TGTGCCAGCAGTCCAATAGCGGCGCTCACAGATACGCAGTATTTT.

The rearrangement uses TRBV18 and TRBJ2-5; TRBD1 agrees at 7 bases. The J call may be mistaken, given a closer DNA end match to TRBJ2-7. The CDR3 is 15 amino acids. Germline V gene sequence: CDR1 KGHSH, CDR2 LQKENI. As DNA, the CDR3 is TGTGCCAGCTCACCACCCGACAGGGCCCCCTACGAGCAGTACTTC. It is translated as CASSPPDRAPYEQYF.

The genes are TRBV4-1 and TRBJ2-7; 9 bases are a match to TRBD1. With V trimmed by 2 bases and J by 2 bases, 4 bases remained unmatched. The V gene's germline CDR1 is MGHRA and CDR2 YSYEKL. The CDR3 consists of 15 residues. In nucleotides, the CDR3 is TGCGCCAGCAGCCAACCCCGGACAGGGGCCTACGAGCAGTACTTC. Its translation is CASSQPRTGAYEQYF.

The rearrangement joins TRBV7-6 to TRBJ2-3; 9 bases map to TRBD1. This CDR3 has 13 amino acids. V was pared by 5 bases and J by 6 bases, with 3 bases of the junction left unmatched. The germline CDR1 and CDR2 sequences are SGHVS and FNYEAQ. CDR3 sequence reads: CASSLGTGDTQYF. The CDR3 nucleotides read TGTGCCAGCAGCCTTGGGACAGGGGATACGCAGTATTTT. Full variable domain (missing parts from reference TRBV7-6 and TRBJ2-3): GAGVSQSPRYKVTKRGQDVALRCDPISGHVSLYWYRQALGQGPEFLTYFNYEAQQDKSGLPNDRFSAERPEGSISTLTIQRTEQRDSAMYRCASSLGTGDTQYFGPGTRLTVL.

This chain uses TRBV7-2 with TRBJ2-7; D gene unclear. From germline, CDR1 is SGHTA and CDR2 FQGNSA. This CDR3 region has 14 residues. Trimming took 0 bases from V and 0 from J, leaving 6 bases between them. CDR3 protein: CASSLAAYSYEQYF. CDR3 nucleotides: TGTGCCAGCAGCTTAGCCGCGTACTCCTACGAGCAGTACTTC. Full variable domain (rest looked up from reference TRBV7-2 and TRBJ2-7): GAGVSQSPSNKVTEKGKDVELRCDPISGHTALYWYRQSLGQGLEFLIYFQGNSAPDKSGLPSDRFSAERTGGSVSTLTIQRTQQEDSAVYLCASSLAAYSYEQYFGPGTRLTVT.

V is TRBV13 and J is TRBJ1-2, with TRBD1 matching over 7 bases. Germline lookup yields CDR1 PRHDT and CDR2 FYEKMQ (reference sequence). CDR3 length: 15 residues. The V gene end was trimmed by 3 bases and the J gene end by 3 bases; junction bases not matched to a gene: 7. CDR3 coding DNA: TGTGCCAGCAGCTTCGGTAGGGGGCGCGACTATGGCTACACCTTC. Residues: CASSFGRGRDYGYTF. Full variable domain (remainder filled in from reference TRBV13 and TRBJ1-2): AAGVIQSPRHLIKEKRETATLKCYPIPRHDTVYWYQQGPGQDPQFLISFYEKMQSDKGSIPDRFSAQQFSDYHSELNMSSLELGDSALYFCASSFGRGRDYGYTFGSGTRLTVV.

This clone was seen only a few times. The CDR3 coding sequence is TGCGCCAGCAGCCAAGATCTCGTACAGAGACAGGGAAACACTGAAGCTTTCTTT. Translated, it gives CASSQDLVQRQGNTEAFF. The rearrangement links TRBV4-1 to TRBJ1-1, with 7 nucleotides matching TRBD1. This CDR3 has 18 residues. Germline values: CDR1 MGHRA, CDR2 YSYEKL. With V trimmed by 0 bases and J by 2 bases, 12 bases remained unmatched.

The rearrangement links TRBV5-6 to TRBJ2-5; 8 positions match TRBD2. Germline V gene lookup returns CDR1 SGHDT and CDR2 YYEEEE. CDR3 length: 15 amino acids. V shed 0 bases and J 5 bases; nucleotides not matched to a gene: 6. The DNA for the CDR3 is TGTGCCAGCAGCTTGGGGGGACTAGGAGGCGAGACCCAGTACTTC. As protein: CASSLGGLGGETQYF.

The CDR3 DNA follows: TGTGCCAGCAGCTTAACAGGGGGGGGGAATGAGCAGTTCTTC. This codes for CASSLTGGGNEQFF. V and J are TRBV7-3 and TRBJ2-1, with D perhaps matching TRBD2 (7 bases). The CDR3 is made up of 14 amino acids. V gave up 0 bases and J gave up 7 bases, with 10 bases separating them. Germline V CDR1 and CDR2: SGHTA, FQGTGA.

The chain is built from TRBV5-1 and TRBJ1-1; D is undetermined. The CDR3 length is 13 residues. Germline values: CDR1 SGHRS, CDR2 YFSETQ. V lost 5 bases and J lost 0, with 8 bases in between. CDR3: CASRTTMNTEAFF. CDR3 coding DNA: TGCGCCAGCAGGACAACGATGAACACTGAAGCTTTCTTT.

This rearrangement joins TRBV7-3 to TRBJ2-3, with TRBD2 matching 10 bases. The V and J ends lost 2 bases and 6 bases, in that order; junction bases with no gene match: 2. CDR1 is SGHTA and CDR2 is FQGTGA in the germline V gene. The CDR3 is 14 amino acids. Here the CDR3 DNA reads TGTGCCAGCAGCTTACTAGCGGGGGCCGATACGCAGTATTTT. Its translation: CASSLLAGADTQYF.

The table lists this clone with a count of one. The CDR3 protein is CASSLRLVQETQYF. CDR3 DNA sequence: TGTGCCAGCAGCTTAAGACTAGTCCAAGAGACCCAGTACTTC. This chain connects TRBV11-2 to TRBJ2-5; a weak D match, TRBD2 (6 bases). Trimming removed 2 bases from V and 1 base from J, with 8 bases in between. The germline V gene encodes CDR1 SGHAT and CDR2 FQNNGV. The CDR3 is made up of 14 amino acids.

This sequence joins TRBV15 and TRBJ2-5, with TRBD1 identical over 12 bases. Germline CDR1 and CDR2: LNHNV and YYDKDF (reference sequence). V lost 0 bases and J lost 5; bases outside the gene matches: 4. The CDR3 has 16 residues. The DNA of the CDR3 is TGTGCCACCAGCAGAGAGGGACAGGGGGCTCGGGAGACCCAGTACTTC. Encoded protein: CATSREGQGARETQYF.

The chain links TRBV5-1 to TRBJ2-5; 8 nucleotides align to TRBD1. Looked up from germline, CDR1 is SGHRS and CDR2 is YFSETQ. CDR3 length: 15 residues. With 5 bases clipped from V and 5 bases from J, the junction kept 11 bases outside the gene matches. This CDR3 is CASRYQGAARETQYF. The CDR3 DNA is TGCGCCAGCAGATATCAGGGGGCCGCTCGGGAGACCCAGTACTTC.